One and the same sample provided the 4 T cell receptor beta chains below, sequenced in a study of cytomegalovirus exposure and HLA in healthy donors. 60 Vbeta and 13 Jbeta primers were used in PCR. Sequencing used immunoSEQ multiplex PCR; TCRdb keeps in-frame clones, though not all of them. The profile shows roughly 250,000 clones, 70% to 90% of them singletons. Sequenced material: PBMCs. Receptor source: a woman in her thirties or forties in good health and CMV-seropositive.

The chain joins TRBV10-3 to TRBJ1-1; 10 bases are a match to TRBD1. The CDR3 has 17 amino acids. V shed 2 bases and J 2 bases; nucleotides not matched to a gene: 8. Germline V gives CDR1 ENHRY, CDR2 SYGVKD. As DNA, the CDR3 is TGTGCCATCAGTGAGCCAATAGGGACAGGGGAAAACACTGAAGCTTTCTTT. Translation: CAISEPIGTGENTEAFF.

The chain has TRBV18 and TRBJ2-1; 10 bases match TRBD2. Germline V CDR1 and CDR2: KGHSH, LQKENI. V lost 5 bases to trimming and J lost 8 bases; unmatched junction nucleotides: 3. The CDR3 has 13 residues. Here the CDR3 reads CASSASGSYEQFF. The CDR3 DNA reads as TGTGCCAGCTCAGCTAGCGGGAGCTATGAGCAGTTCTTC.

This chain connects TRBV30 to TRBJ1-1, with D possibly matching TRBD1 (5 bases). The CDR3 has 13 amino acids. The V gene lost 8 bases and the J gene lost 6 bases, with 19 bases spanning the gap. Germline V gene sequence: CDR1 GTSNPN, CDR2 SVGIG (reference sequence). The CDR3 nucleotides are TGTGCCGGACGGTCAGGGCCGTACGCTGAAGCTTTCTTT. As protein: CAGRSGPYAEAFF.

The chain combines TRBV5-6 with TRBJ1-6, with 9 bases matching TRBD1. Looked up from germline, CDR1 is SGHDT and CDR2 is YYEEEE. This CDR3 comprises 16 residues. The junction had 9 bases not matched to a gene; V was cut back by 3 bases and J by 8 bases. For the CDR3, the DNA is TGTGCCAGCAGCTCCGCTACAGGGGGCCTTGATTCACCCCTCCACTTT. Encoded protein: CASSSATGGLDSPLHF.